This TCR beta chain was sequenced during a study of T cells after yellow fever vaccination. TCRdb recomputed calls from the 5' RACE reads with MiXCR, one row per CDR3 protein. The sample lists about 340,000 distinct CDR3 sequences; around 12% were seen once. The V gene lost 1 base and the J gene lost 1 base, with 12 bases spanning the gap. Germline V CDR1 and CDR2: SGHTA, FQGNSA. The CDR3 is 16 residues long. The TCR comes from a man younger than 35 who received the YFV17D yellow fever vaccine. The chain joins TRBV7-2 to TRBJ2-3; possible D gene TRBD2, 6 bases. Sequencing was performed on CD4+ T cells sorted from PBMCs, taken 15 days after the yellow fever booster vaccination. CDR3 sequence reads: CASSLGEAAGTDTQYF. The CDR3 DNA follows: TGTGCCAGCAGCTTAGGGGAGGCGGCAGGCACAGATACGCAGTATTTT.